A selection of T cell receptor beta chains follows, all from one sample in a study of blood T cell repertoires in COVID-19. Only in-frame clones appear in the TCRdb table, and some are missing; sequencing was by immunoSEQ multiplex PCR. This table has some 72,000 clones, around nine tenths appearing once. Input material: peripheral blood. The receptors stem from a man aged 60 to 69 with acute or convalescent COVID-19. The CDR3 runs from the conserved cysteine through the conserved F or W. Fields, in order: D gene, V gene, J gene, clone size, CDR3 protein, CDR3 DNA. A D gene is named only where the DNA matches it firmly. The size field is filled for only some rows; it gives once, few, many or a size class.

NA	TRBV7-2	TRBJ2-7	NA	CASSKDRDTSYEQYF	TGTGCCAGCAGCAAAGATCGGGACACTTCCTACGAGCAGTACTTC
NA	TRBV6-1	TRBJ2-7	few	CASSDNQGPIFHYEQYF	TGTGCCAGCAGTGATAATCAGGGTCCCATCTTCCACTACGAGCAGTACTTC
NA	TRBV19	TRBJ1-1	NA	CASSIRERNTEAFF	TGTGCCAGTAGTATACGGGAGCGAAACACTGAAGCTTTCTTT
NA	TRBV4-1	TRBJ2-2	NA	CASSQGQGTGELFF	TGCGCCAGCAGCCAAGGTCAGGGAACCGGGGAGCTGTTTTTT
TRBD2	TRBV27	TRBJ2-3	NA	CASSLTSGRVRDTQYF	TGTGCCAGCAGTCTGACTAGCGGGAGGGTTAGAGATACGCAGTATTTT
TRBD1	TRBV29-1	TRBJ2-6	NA	CSVEEEGAFFAGANVLTF	TGCAGCGTTGAAGAAGAGGGGGCATTTTTTGCTGGGGCCAACGTCCTGACTTTC
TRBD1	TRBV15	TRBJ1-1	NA	CATSRGDRDMMAFF	TGTGCCACCAGCAGAGGAGACAGGGATATGATGGCTTTCTTT
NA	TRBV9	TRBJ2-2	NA	CASSVVEGGELFF	TGTGCCAGCAGCGTAGTAGAGGGCGGGGAGCTGTTTTTT
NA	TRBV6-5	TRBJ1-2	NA	CASRTVSSEGYGYTF	TGTGCCAGCAGGACTGTCTCCTCGGAGGGTTATGGCTACACCTTC
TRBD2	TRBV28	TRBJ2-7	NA	CASSRPGEGGPDEQYF	TGTGCCAGCAGCCGGCCCGGGGAGGGCGGCCCGGACGAGCAGTACTTC
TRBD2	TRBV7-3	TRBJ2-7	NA	CASRFGLAGVYYEQYF	TGTGCCAGCAGATTCGGACTAGCGGGAGTATACTACGAGCAGTACTTC
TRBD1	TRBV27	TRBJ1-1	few	CASSEDMGQGNTEAFF	TGTGCCAGCAGTGAGGACATGGGACAGGGGAACACTGAAGCTTTCTTT
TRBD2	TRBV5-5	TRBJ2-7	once	CASSLLAGGPGEQYF	TGTGCCAGCAGCTTGTTAGCGGGGGGGCCGGGCGAGCAGTACTTC
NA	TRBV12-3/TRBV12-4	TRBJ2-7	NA	CASSASATYEQYF	TGTGCCAGCAGTGCTAGCGCTACCTACGAGCAGTACTTC
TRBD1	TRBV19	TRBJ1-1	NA	CASRDRGYTEAFF	TGTGCCAGTAGAGACAGGGGTTACACTGAAGCTTTCTTT
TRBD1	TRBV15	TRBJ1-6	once	CANRQGIVDSPLHF	TGTGCCAACCGACAGGGAATAGTAGATTCACCCCTCCACTTT
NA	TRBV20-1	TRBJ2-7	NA	CSAFRAEQYF	TGCAGTGCTTTCAGGGCCGAGCAGTACTTC
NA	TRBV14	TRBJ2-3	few	CASSQGILLGDTQYF	TGTGCCAGCAGCCAAGGGATTTTGTTGGGCGATACGCAGTATTTT
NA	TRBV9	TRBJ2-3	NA	CASSQGRDTQYF	TGTGCCAGCAGCCAAGGGAGGGATACGCAGTATTTT
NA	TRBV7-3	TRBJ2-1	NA	CASSLGGSYNEQFF	TGTGCCAGCAGCTTGGGGGGCTCCTACAATGAGCAGTTCTTC
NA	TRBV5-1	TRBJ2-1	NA	CASSLSGLNNNEQFF	TGCGCCAGCAGCTTGTCGGGACTCAATAACAATGAGCAGTTCTTC
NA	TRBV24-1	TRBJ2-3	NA	CATSDPSGYSTDTQYF	TGTGCCACCAGTGATCCATCGGGGTACAGCACAGATACGCAGTATTTT
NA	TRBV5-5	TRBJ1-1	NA	CASSLGDLEAFF	TGTGCCAGCAGCTTAGGGGATCTTGAAGCTTTCTTT
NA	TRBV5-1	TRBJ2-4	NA	CASREQPTKNIQYF	TGCGCCAGCAGGGAACAGCCTACCAAAAACATTCAGTACTTC
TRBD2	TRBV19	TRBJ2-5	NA	CASSIRAGGGTQYF	TGTGCCAGTAGTATTAGGGCGGGAGGGGGGACCCAGTACTTC
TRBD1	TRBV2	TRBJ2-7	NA	CASPISPRTGSSYEQYF	TGTGCCAGCCCCATAAGCCCCCGGACAGGGTCCTCCTACGAGCAGTACTTC
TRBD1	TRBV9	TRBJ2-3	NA	CASSEGARTDTQYF	TGTGCCAGCAGCGAGGGGGCGAGGACAGATACGCAGTATTTT
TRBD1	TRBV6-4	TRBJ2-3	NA	CASSPGQGGTDTQYF	TGTGCCAGCAGTCCCGGACAGGGAGGAACAGATACGCAGTATTTT
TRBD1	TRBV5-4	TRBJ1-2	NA	CASSLDGTGGDGYTF	TGTGCCAGCAGCTTGGATGGGACAGGGGGCGATGGCTACACCTTC
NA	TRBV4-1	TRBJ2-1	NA	CASSLSRQGLYNEQFF	TGCGCCAGCAGCCTTAGTCGGCAGGGCCTCTACAATGAGCAGTTCTTC
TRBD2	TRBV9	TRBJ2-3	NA	CASSASGGSPPDTQYF	TGTGCCAGCAGCGCTAGCGGGGGTTCCCCCCCAGATACGCAGTATTTT
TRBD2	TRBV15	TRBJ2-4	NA	CATSSVFLGLATRLAKNIQYF	TGTGCCACCAGCAGCGTTTTTTTGGGACTAGCGACTCGATTAGCCAAAAACATTCAGTACTTC
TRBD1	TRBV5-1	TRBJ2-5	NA	CASSLGAGQGKETQYF	TGCGCCAGCAGCTTGGGCGCGGGACAGGGAAAAGAGACCCAGTACTTC
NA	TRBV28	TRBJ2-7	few	CASKSGTQQYF	TGTGCCAGCAAATCCGGGACACAGCAGTACTTC
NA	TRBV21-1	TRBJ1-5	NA	CASSKVRAGWYQPQHF	TGTGCCAGCAGCAAAGTAAGGGCAGGGTGGTATCAGCCCCAGCATTTT
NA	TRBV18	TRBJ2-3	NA	CASSMGATDTQYF	TGTGCCAGCTCAATGGGGGCCACAGATACGCAGTATTTT